This TCR beta chain was retrieved from a study of blood T cell repertoires in COVID-19. On the study more broadly: Sample material is recorded as cDNA or gDNA derived from T cells, B-cell-depleted T cells, or PBMCs.

Between the trimmed V and J ends, which lost 0 bases and 10 bases, there was a span of 13 bases. CDR3 size: 15 residues. Germline lookup yields CDR1 LNHNV and CDR2 YYDKDF (reference sequence). The authors' processing: Counts of nucleated cells, estimated from reference gene primer amplification, were obtained. Clones were read by immunoSEQ multiplex PCR, and TCRdb kept only the in-frame ones, dropping some. From that table come the V and J calls and clone size; the DNA was used to work out D and trimming. The top ten hold around 10% of the sample, which has a few hundred thousand clones, approximately 89% seen once.

Material for sequencing was peripheral blood. The chain is built from TRBV15 and TRBJ1-6; a weak D match, TRBD1 (6 bases). This clonotype was sampled from a woman aged 25 to 39 with COVID-19, enrolled during active disease. The DNA for the CDR3 is TGTGCCACCAGCAGAGACGGGGGGGCGCACTCACCCCTCCACTTT. This codes for CATSRDGGAHSPLHF.